The rows below give T cell receptor beta chains drawn from one sample of a study of T cell repertoires in cytomegalovirus infection. TCRdb re-derived calls from the reads in MiXCR, one entry per CDR3 protein. The repertoire holds more than 150,000 distinct CDR3 sequences, with around 22% as singletons. Specimen: PBMCs. These receptors were taken from a human donor in good health (CMV status not recorded). Some clones in this sample may be carry-over from other donors' samples. Both conserved end residues are part of each CDR3. The D gene is left open where the match is weak. Part of the rows lack a size; the others show once, few, many or a class for expanded clones.

V gene	D gene	clone size	J gene	CDR3 protein	CDR3 DNA
TRBV6-2/TRBV6-3	.	few	TRBJ2-7	CASSYAVQGGSRGPSYEQYF	TGTGCCAGCAGTTACGCGGTCCAGGGAGGCTCTAGGGGACCCTCCTACGAGCAGTACTTC
TRBV7-2	.	many	TRBJ2-1	CASSSWPRLHEQFF	TGTGCCAGCAGCTCCTGGCCCCGATTACATGAGCAGTTCTTC
TRBV7-2	TRBD2	many	TRBJ2-1	CASSPSTSGAYNEQFF	TGTGCCAGCAGCCCCTCTACTAGCGGGGCTTACAATGAGCAGTTCTTC
TRBV29-1	.	.	TRBJ1-4	CSVEMTGTAEKLFF	TGCAGCGTTGAAATGACAGGCACAGCGGAAAAACTGTTTTTT
TRBV7-4	.	once	TRBJ2-1	CASSTPGANYNEQFF	TGTGCCAGCAGCACCCCCGGGGCTAATTACAATGAGCAGTTCTTC
TRBV7-2	.	many	TRBJ2-1	CASSLGWDNEQFF	TGTGCCAGCAGCTTAGGGTGGGACAATGAGCAGTTCTTC
TRBV15	.	.	TRBJ2-5	CATSQGTVGWETQYF	TGTGCCACCAGTCAGGGGACGGTTGGTTGGGAGACCCAGTACTTC
TRBV7-2	TRBD2	many	TRBJ2-5	CASSLDPSGTVETQYF	TGTGCCAGCAGCTTAGATCCTAGCGGGACAGTGGAGACCCAGTACTTC
TRBV6-1	TRBD1	many	TRBJ2-2	CASSYGQGPNTGELFF	TGTGCCAGCAGTTACGGACAGGGACCGAACACCGGGGAGCTGTTTTTT
TRBV7-2	.	medium-sized	TRBJ2-3	CASSLAGGVGTDTQYF	TGTGCCAGCAGCTTAGCCGGGGGAGTAGGCACAGATACGCAGTATTTT
TRBV7-8	.	many	TRBJ2-7	CASSTLQGNEQYF	TGTGCCAGCAGCACGCTGCAGGGAAACGAGCAGTACTTC
TRBV15	.	.	TRBJ2-2	CATTDTGELFF	TGTGCCACCACCGACACCGGGGAGCTGTTTTTT
TRBV10-3	.	few	TRBJ1-1	CAISDYLDLNTEAFF	TGTGCCATCAGTGATTATTTAGACCTGAACACTGAAGCTTTCTTT
TRBV20-1	TRBD2	.	TRBJ2-7	CSATEAGPTYEQYF	TGCAGTGCTACCGAAGCGGGACCTACCTACGAGCAGTACTTC
TRBV7-9	TRBD1	many	TRBJ1-1	CASSKGATEAFF	TGTGCCAGCAGCAAGGGGGCCACTGAAGCTTTCTTT
TRBV28	.	.	TRBJ2-7	CASRLRGPYEQYF	TGTGCCAGCCGTTTGAGGGGCCCCTACGAGCAGTACTTC
TRBV7-2	.	many	TRBJ2-7	CASSLVTTYEQYF	TGTGCCAGCAGCTTAGTCACCACCTACGAGCAGTACTTC
TRBV19	TRBD1	.	TRBJ2-1	CASSKIQGVRYNEQFF	TGTGCCAGTAGTAAAATACAGGGGGTTCGCTACAATGAGCAGTTCTTC
TRBV7-6	.	.	TRBJ2-5	CASGLSQAQETQYF	TGTGCTAGCGGCTTATCACAGGCCCAAGAGACCCAGTACTTC
TRBV19	.	.	TRBJ1-6	CASSILPLGALHF	TGTGCCAGTAGTATATTACCGTTGGGAGCCCTCCACTTT
TRBV7-9	.	.	TRBJ1-6	CASSSRAGNLSPLHF	TGTGCCAGCAGCTCTAGGGCAGGGAACCTCTCACCCCTCCACTTT
TRBV7-8	TRBD2	many	TRBJ2-2	CASSLARTSGNTGELFF	TGTGCCAGCAGCTTAGCGCGGACTAGCGGTAACACCGGGGAGCTGTTTTTT
TRBV29-1	.	.	TRBJ1-1	CSVAVGRGGGTEAFF	TGCAGCGTAGCAGTCGGCAGGGGAGGGGGCACTGAAGCTTTCTTT